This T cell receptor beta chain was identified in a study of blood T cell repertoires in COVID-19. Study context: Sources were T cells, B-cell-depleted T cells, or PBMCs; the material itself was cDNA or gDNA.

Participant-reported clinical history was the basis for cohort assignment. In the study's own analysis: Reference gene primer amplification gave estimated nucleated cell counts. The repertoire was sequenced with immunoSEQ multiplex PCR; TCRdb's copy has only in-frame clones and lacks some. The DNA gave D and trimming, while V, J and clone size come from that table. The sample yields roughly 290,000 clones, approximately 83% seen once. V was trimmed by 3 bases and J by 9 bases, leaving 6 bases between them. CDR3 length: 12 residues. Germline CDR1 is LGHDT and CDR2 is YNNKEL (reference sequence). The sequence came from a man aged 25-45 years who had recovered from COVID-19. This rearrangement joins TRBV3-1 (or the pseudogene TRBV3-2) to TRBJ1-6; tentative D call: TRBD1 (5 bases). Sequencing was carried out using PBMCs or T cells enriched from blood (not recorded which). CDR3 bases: TGTGCCAGCAGCCACCAGGGTTCACCCCTCCACTTT. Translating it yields CASSHQGSPLHF.